These 17 T cell receptor beta chains originate from one sample sequenced in a study of cytomegalovirus exposure and HLA in healthy donors. The data were produced by immunoSEQ multiplex PCR, yet TCRdb's version contains in-frame clones alone and is incomplete. Here the sample spans more than 110,000 clones, approximately 87% being singletons. Source material: PBMCs. All receptors come from a man between 18 and 29 years old in good health and CMV-seronegative.

This chain uses TRBV27 with TRBJ2-3; perhaps TRBD2 as D (6 bases). The CDR3 runs 14 residues. Germline V lookup: CDR1 MNHEY, CDR2 SMNVEV (reference sequence). V shed 5 bases and J shed 3 bases, with 12 bases lying between them. In DNA form, the CDR3 reads TGTGCCAGCAGTACCTGGGACTTAACAGATACGCAGTATTTT. This codes for CASSTWDLTDTQYF.

The chain is built from TRBV2 and TRBJ2-5, with 7 bases matching TRBD1. Germline V gene data show CDR1 as SNHLY and CDR2 as FYNNEI. CDR3 size: 12 residues. Unmatched junction bases numbered 2, after V lost 7 bases and J lost 3 bases. The CDR3 DNA follows: TGTGCCAGCAAGGGACAGAAAGAGACCCAGTACTTC. It encodes CASKGQKETQYF. The full variable domain, its missing parts supplied by reference TRBV2 and TRBJ2-5, is EPEVTQTPSHQVTQMGQEVILRCVPISNHLYFYWYRQILGQKVEFLVSFYNNEISEKSEIFDDQFSVERPDGSNFTLKIRSTKLEDSAMYFCASKGQKETQYFGPGTRLLVL.

A note on this clone: At the DNA level, this CDR3 is encoded by other sequences in the same sample as well. The gene calls are TRBV20-1 and TRBJ2-1; D might be TRBD2 (5 bases). The V and J ends lost 2 bases and 10 bases respectively, with 9 bases between them. The CDR3 loop spans 11 amino acids. Looked up from germline, CDR1 is DFQATT and CDR2 is SNEGSKA (reference sequence). CDR3 DNA sequence: TGCAGTGCTAGAAGCGGAAACGAGCAGTTCTTC. This encodes CSARSGNEQFF.

The chain recombines TRBV11-2 with TRBJ2-7; 8 bases are shared with TRBD2. With V trimmed by 4 bases and J by 0 bases, 5 bases remained unmatched. The CDR3 has 15 residues. Germline V lookup: CDR1 SGHAT, CDR2 FQNNGV. The CDR3 DNA sequence: TGTGCCAGCAGCTGGACCGGGACTAGCTCCTACGAGCAGTACTTC. Protein sequence: CASSWTGTSSYEQYF. Full variable domain (remainder filled in from reference TRBV11-2 and TRBJ2-7): EAGVAQSPRYKIIEKRQSVAFWCNPISGHATLYWYQQILGQGPKLLIQFQNNGVVDDSQLPKDRFSAERLKGVDSTLKIQPAKLEDSAVYLCASSWTGTSSYEQYFGPGTRLTVT.

This clone was observed once. J is TRBJ2-1 and V is TRBV5-1; the D is unclear. The CDR3 contains 13 residues. CDR1 SGHRS and CDR2 YFSETQ come from the germline V gene. The ends were cut back, 0 bases at V and 10 bases at J, with 11 bases in the middle. As DNA, the CDR3 is TGCGCCAGCAGCTTGGATCCTAGTAACGAGCAGTTCTTC. Encoded protein: CASSLDPSNEQFF.

The chain employs TRBV5-1 and TRBJ1-5, with D perhaps matching TRBD1 (5 bases). Germline V gene sequence: CDR1 SGHRS, CDR2 YFSETQ. This CDR3 has 14 residues. Trimming stripped 0 bases from V and 7 bases from J, with 11 bases between. Written as DNA, the CDR3 is TGCGCCAGCAGCTTGGAGCCGGGGGAACAGCCCCAGCATTTT. Encoded protein: CASSLEPGEQPQHF. Variable domain in full (rest from reference TRBV5-1 and TRBJ1-5): KAGVTQTPRYLIKTRGQQVTLSCSPISGHRSVSWYQQTPGQGLQFLFEYFSETQRNKGNFPGRFSGRQFSNSRSEMNVSTLELGDSALYLCASSLEPGEQPQHFGDGTRLSIL.

The V and J genes are TRBV5-1 and TRBJ2-3; 7 nucleotides align to TRBD1. CDR1 and CDR2 (germline): SGHRS, YFSETQ. The V segment lost 3 bases and the J segment 5 bases; nucleotides outside the gene matches: 15. This CDR3 has 17 residues. This CDR3 reads CASSSYLQGEQVDTQYF. In DNA, the CDR3 is TGCGCCAGCAGCTCTTACCTCCAGGGGGAGCAGGTAGATACGCAGTATTTT. The full variable domain, with the rest looked up from reference TRBV5-1 and TRBJ2-3, is KAGVTQTPRYLIKTRGQQVTLSCSPISGHRSVSWYQQTPGQGLQFLFEYFSETQRNKGNFPGRFSGRQFSNSRSEMNVSTLELGDSALYLCASSSYLQGEQVDTQYFGPGTRLTVL.

The rearrangement uses TRBV25-1 and TRBJ2-3; 7 nucleotides agree with TRBD2. This CDR3 has 17 amino acids. Germline V gives CDR1 MGHDK, CDR2 SYGVNS. Losses at the gene ends were 3 bases for V and 2 bases for J; bases not matched to a gene: 11. In DNA form, the CDR3 reads TGTGCCAGCAGTGATCTATTAAGCGGGGCGAACACAGATACGCAGTATTTT. Its translation: CASSDLLSGANTDTQYF.

V usage is TRBV30 and J usage is TRBJ2-7; D perhaps matches TRBD1 (5 bases). This CDR3 contains 13 residues. V gave up 1 base and J gave up 4 bases, with 11 bases separating them. Germline lookup yields CDR1 GTSNPN and CDR2 SVGIG (reference sequence). The CDR3 DNA reads TGTGCCTGGAGTGCAGGGTCTAAATACGAGCAGTACTTC. Its translation: CAWSAGSKYEQYF.

V gene TRBV4-1 combines with J gene TRBJ2-3, with D possibly TRBD1 on 6 matching bases. Germline CDR1 and CDR2: MGHRA and YSYEKL. Trimming stripped 3 bases from V and 6 bases from J, with 13 bases between. This CDR3 has 14 residues. CDR3 nucleotides: TGCGCCAGCAGCCAGATTAGGCAGGGGGATACGCAGTATTTT. It yields the protein CASSQIRQGDTQYF.

V gene TRBV6-6 combines with J gene TRBJ1-1, with TRBD1 identical over 10 bases. CDR1 is MNHNY and CDR2 is SVGAGI in the germline V gene (reference sequence). There are 13 residues in the CDR3. V was clipped by 4 bases and J by 12 bases; unmatched bases: 8. The DNA of the CDR3 is TGTGCCAGCAGTTCCGGGACAGGGGTCGTCACTTTCTTT. This translates into CASSSGTGVVTFF.

This chain joins TRBV18 and TRBJ1-1; 9 bases are shared with TRBD1. Germline CDR1 KGHSH, CDR2 LQKENI. The ends lost 1 base at V and 5 bases at J; junction bases unmatched: 8. This CDR3 region has 16 residues. The CDR3 DNA is TGTGCCAGCTCACCACGTCTTGTGACAGGGGGAACTGAAGCTTTCTTT. This gives the protein CASSPRLVTGGTEAFF.

The chain employs TRBV6-6 and TRBJ2-2, with TRBD2 matching 9 bases. Germline CDR1 is MNHNY and CDR2 is SVGAGI (reference sequence). This CDR3 is 16 amino acids long. The V and J ends lost 6 bases and 6 bases, in that order; junction bases with no gene match: 11. CDR3 in amino acids: CASRQPGLARAGELFF. The CDR3 DNA reads TGTGCCAGCAGGCAACCGGGACTAGCTCGTGCCGGGGAGCTGTTTTTT.

In this sample, this clone turned up once. The CDR3: CASSYSWDSPYEQYF. The CDR3 nucleotides are TGTGCCAGCAGTTACTCATGGGACTCCCCCTACGAGCAGTACTTC. V is TRBV6-5 and J is TRBJ2-7; possibly TRBD2 for D (6 bases). Trimming cost V 0 bases and J 2 bases, with 11 bases left between them. The CDR3 has 15 amino acids. In germline, CDR1 is MNHEY, CDR2 SVGAGI.

This clone was detected a few times. The gene calls are TRBV28 and TRBJ1-2, with 7 bases identical to TRBD1. The V and J ends lost 3 bases and 4 bases, in that order; junction bases with no gene match: 5. Germline V gives CDR1 MDHEN, CDR2 SYDVKM. This CDR3 region has 14 residues. In DNA form, the CDR3 reads TGTGCCAGCAGTTTTCCGACAGGGACCTATGGCTACACCTTC. This encodes CASSFPTGTYGYTF.

This chain joins TRBV27 and TRBJ2-1, with D possibly TRBD2 on 6 matching bases. The length of the CDR3 is 15 residues. V shed 7 bases and J shed 1 base, with 14 bases lying between them. CDR1 MNHEY and CDR2 SMNVEV come from the germline V gene (reference sequence). The DNA of the CDR3 is TGTGCCAGCACCATTAGCGGTATTTCCTACAATGAGCAGTTCTTC. It encodes CASTISGISYNEQFF.

This clone was observed once. The CDR3 nucleotides are TGTGCCAGCTCACCACCATTACTGAACAATGAGCAGTTCTTC. Translated: CASSPPLLNNEQFF. The chain uses TRBV18 and TRBJ2-1; D is ambiguous. The CDR3 totals 14 residues. The germline CDR1 and CDR2 sequences are KGHSH and LQKENI. Trimming cost V 0 bases and J 5 bases, with 8 bases left between them.